The 16 T cell receptor beta chains reported below all come from one sample, sequenced in a study of post-analysis software for immune sequencing data. General study findings and limits: Elevated frequency relative to controls characterized about 5 TRBV segments in patients, TRBV5-6, TRBV5-1 and TRBV20-1 among them.

TCR beta libraries were prepared from cDNA with unique molecular identifiers. Via MiXCR, TCRdb re-called the PCR reads, giving one row per CDR3 protein. The sample yields about 540,000 distinct CDR3 sequences, roughly 34% seen once. Antigens of these TCRs are unknown. Sequencing was performed on blood. The receptors derive from a girl aged 2-17 years with multiple sclerosis.

This sequence joins TRBV20-1 and TRBJ2-1; maybe TRBD2 (6 bases). Per germline, CDR1 DFQATT and CDR2 SNEGSKA (reference sequence). The V and J ends lost 5 bases and 4 bases respectively, with 18 bases between them. The CDR3 is 15 residues long. As DNA, the CDR3 is TGCAGTGCTGGACTACCGGGGGACCCTTACAATGAGCAGTTCTTC. Amino acids: CSAGLPGDPYNEQFF.

The gene calls are TRBV24-1 and TRBJ2-2; D remains ambiguous. The CDR3 consists of 13 residues. V was shortened by 10 bases and J by 4 bases, with 12 bases between the two germline ends. Germline assignment: CDR1 KGHDR and CDR2 SFDVKD. Written as DNA, the CDR3 is TGTGCCACTTTATCGACCCTCACCGGGGAGCTGTTTTTT. As protein: CATLSTLTGELFF.

This clonotype came up a few times. The gene calls are TRBV7-3 and TRBJ2-1; the D gene is possibly TRBD1 (6 bases). CDR1 SGHTA and CDR2 FQGTGA come from the germline V gene. The V gene lost 5 bases and the J gene lost 2 bases, with 16 bases spanning the gap. The CDR3 is 16 amino acids. In DNA form, the CDR3 reads TGTGCCAGCAGCCCACAACAGGGCAGAGCCTACAATGAGCAGTTCTTC. Its protein is CASSPQQGRAYNEQFF.

The genes are TRBV28 and TRBJ2-7; a possible D gene is TRBD1 (5 bases). The CDR3 consists of 17 residues. CDR1 and CDR2 (germline): MDHEN, SYDVKM. Trimming pared 5 bases from V and 7 bases from J, leaving 27 bases between. CDR3 sequence reads: CASSTTPPRESYNEQYF. Here the CDR3 DNA reads TGTGCCAGCAGTACTACCCCACCCAGGGAATCCTACAATGAGCAGTACTTC.

This clonotype was detected only a few times. The chain has TRBV29-1 and TRBJ2-1, with D perhaps TRBD2 (6 bases). V lost 3 bases to trimming and J lost 9 bases, with 6 bases between them. CDR1 is SQVTM, CDR2 ANQGSEA, per germline. This CDR3 has 10 amino acids. CDR3 coding DNA: TGCAGCGTTGACGGGAGTGAGCAGTTCTTC. Translating gives CSVDGSEQFF.

The chain joins TRBV6-5 to TRBJ1-1; D gene ambiguous. This CDR3 has 18 amino acids. Germline V CDR1 and CDR2: MNHEY, SVGAGI. Trimming left V 2 bases short and J 0 bases short, with 19 bases between. The CDR3 sequence is CASSYDFLRDRMNTEAFF. Written as DNA, the CDR3 is TGTGCCAGCAGTTACGACTTTCTGCGGGATCGCATGAACACTGAAGCTTTCTTT.

V gene TRBV10-3 combines with J gene TRBJ2-1, with 7 nucleotides matching TRBD1. This CDR3 is built from 14 residues. Germline assignment: CDR1 ENHRY and CDR2 SYGVKD. V shed 11 bases, J shed 6 bases, and the junction held 13 bases outside the gene matches. CDR3 bases: TGTGCCGCCAGGGGGTCCCCTGTCCGCAATGAGCAGTTCTTC. Its translation is CAARGSPVRNEQFF.

In DNA, the CDR3 is TGTGCCAGCAGTCATAGTCTGTCGGCCAATGAGCAGTTCTTC. Its translation: CASSHSLSANEQFF. The V call is TRBV13, the J call TRBJ2-1; no firm D call. V lost 6 bases and J 6 bases, leaving 15 bases between the germline ends. This CDR3 spans 14 amino acids. The germline CDR1 and CDR2 sequences are PRHDT and FYEKMQ (reference sequence).

Details on this clonotype: An end of the junction does not agree with germline; a read error may underlie this. V and J are TRBV20-1 and TRBJ2-7; tentative D call: TRBD2 (6 bases). The CDR3 contains 14 residues. CDR1 is DFQATT, CDR2 SNEGSKA, per germline (reference sequence). The CDR3 is CSALETRKSYKQYF. CDR3 coding DNA: TGCAGTGCGCTAGAGACTAGAAAATCCTACAAGCAGTACTTC.

This clonotype appeared a few times. The chain combines TRBV20-1 with TRBJ2-1; TRBD2 agrees at 9 bases. Per the germline V gene, CDR1 is DFQATT and CDR2 is SNEGSKA (reference sequence). The ends lost 3 bases at V and 7 bases at J; junction bases unmatched: 7. The CDR3 extends over 14 amino acids. As DNA, the CDR3 is TGCAGTGCTAGTAGGCCTAGCGGGGAAAATGAGCAGTTCTTC. It yields the protein CSASRPSGENEQFF.

The chain carries TRBV4-1 and TRBJ2-1; the D gene is possibly TRBD2 (7 bases). CDR3 length: 17 amino acids. Trimming left V 3 bases short and J 6 bases short, with 21 bases between. Germline CDR1 and CDR2: MGHRA and YSYEKL. CDR3 sequence: CASSHPKGGGPFNEQFF. Written as DNA, the CDR3 is TGCGCCAGCAGCCATCCGAAAGGGGGGGGGCCGTTCAATGAGCAGTTCTTC.

The J gene is TRBJ2-5, the V gene TRBV6-6; D is uncertain. The CDR3 loop spans 13 amino acids. Trimming cost V 2 bases and J 0 bases, with 4 bases left between them. CDR1 is MNHNY and CDR2 is SVGAGI in the germline V gene (reference sequence). The CDR3 protein is CASSYPNQETQYF. CDR3 DNA sequence: TGTGCCAGCAGTTACCCTAACCAAGAGACCCAGTACTTC.

This clonotype was observed a handful of times. V is TRBV5-1 and J is TRBJ2-1; D unresolved. The CDR3 is made up of 12 amino acids. Trimming removed 1 base from V and 8 bases from J, with 7 bases in between. Germline CDR1 SGHRS, CDR2 YFSETQ. Written as DNA, the CDR3 is TGCGCCAGCAGCTTGACGTTGGATGAGCAGTTCTTC. The encoded protein is CASSLTLDEQFF.

The V call is TRBV12-3 or TRBV12-4, the J call TRBJ1-2, with a tentative D call TRBD1 (5 bases). Trimming shortened V by 5 bases and J by 5 bases, and 18 bases separated the two germline ends. This CDR3 comprises 15 residues. CDR3 bases: TGTGCCAGCAGTATGGGACGGACTTCGAGGTATGGCTACACCTTC. This gives the protein CASSMGRTSRYGYTF.

This sequence joins TRBV6-6 and TRBJ1-2, with a possible D match to TRBD1 (6 bases). From germline, CDR1 is MNHNY and CDR2 SVGAGI (reference sequence). The germline V and J ends were trimmed by 6 bases and 8 bases, with 22 bases remaining between them. The CDR3 has 15 amino acids. The CDR3 DNA is TGTGCCAGCAGCCTACGGTCGACAAGGGGGAGGGGCTACACCTTC. Residues: CASSLRSTRGRGYTF.

This clonotype was counted a few times. The chain employs TRBV7-9 and TRBJ2-1; D perhaps matches TRBD2 (6 bases). Germline CDR1 is SEHNR and CDR2 is FQNEAQ (reference sequence). Trimming stripped 1 base from V and 3 bases from J, with 10 bases between. This CDR3 is built from 15 residues. The CDR3 DNA follows: TGTGCCAGCAGCTTAGAGGGACTTCTCTACAATGAGCAGTTCTTC. This gives the protein CASSLEGLLYNEQFF.